This record concerns one T cell receptor beta chain sequence. The antigen is not known. The CDR3 is made up of 14 amino acids. Germline V gene sequence: CDR1 LGHNA, CDR2 YSLEER. Trimming stripped 0 bases from V and 1 base from J, with 6 bases between. The sample is drawn from a study of cytomegalovirus exposure and HLA in healthy donors. Overall study results and limits: Rare sequences made up most TCRs, while some public TCRs were found in many donors. Several of the most significant clusters appeared, in a later analysis, to be linked to common viral pathogens. Rates of TCR association differed by HLA locus in a later analysis, with DRB1 highest and HLA-C lowest.

Each donor was healthy, and each was a bone marrow donor. Use of 60 Vbeta and 13 Jbeta primers characterized the PCR. The repertoire was sequenced with immunoSEQ multiplex PCR; TCRdb's copy has only in-frame clones and lacks some. The sample gives 75,000 to 90,000 clones, 60% to 80% of which show up once; approximately 3.2% is in the top ten. The sample taken for sequencing was PBMCs. The clonotype was recovered from a man in his forties or fifties in good health and CMV-seronegative. The genes are TRBV4-3 and TRBJ1-1; D is ambiguous. CDR3 in DNA: TGCGCCAGCAGCCAAGATCAATGGAACACTGAAGCTTTCTTT. This codes for CASSQDQWNTEAFF.